The following is a T cell receptor (beta chain) sequence with its context. Original analysis: Reference gene primer amplification gave nucleated cell count estimates. Method: immunoSEQ multiplex PCR; TCRdb's copy keeps in-frame clones and lacks some. V and J calls and clone size are given by that table; D and trimming were obtained from the DNA. Of roughly 120,000 clones in the sample, roughly nine tenths were seen once. The sample originates from a study of blood T cell repertoires in COVID-19. About the research overall: The samples span acute and convalescent COVID-19 from the United States, Italy and Spain. In each case, the material was cDNA or gDNA derived from T cells, B-cell-depleted T cells, or PBMCs.

Per the germline V gene, CDR1 is SNHLY and CDR2 is FYNNEI. The CDR3 spans 15 residues. Trimming shortened V by 2 bases and J by 6 bases, and 16 bases separated the two germline ends. The sample taken for sequencing was peripheral blood. The TCR comes from a man between 65 and 85 years old who had recovered from COVID-19. The V call is TRBV2, the J call TRBJ1-1; D gene uncertain. DNA for the CDR3: TGTGCCAGCAGTGAACCAGGAAGAGGGAAGCCTGAAGCTTTCTTT. Encoded protein: CASSEPGRGKPEAFF.